Below are 21 T cell receptor beta chains sequenced from a single sample in a study of blood T cell repertoires in COVID-19 (TCRdb year 2020). The library was built by means of the immunoSEQ multiplex PCR assay. Entries here come from immuneACCESS through TCRdb and include only in-frame sequences with V and J called. Some clones fail to appear in such tables; in the studies checked, an unresolved V gene covers under half of the shortfall, and the cause of the remainder is unknown. The sample table contains about 23,000 clones; only one count was recorded for 75% to 95% of them. In total, the top ten clones hold 18% of the sample. What was sequenced was peripheral blood. The receptor set was obtained from a human donor in a cohort sampled during active COVID-19.

This chain uses TRBV5-3 with TRBJ1-1; 10 bases line up with TRBD1. TRBV5-3 is recorded as an ORF, its role being uncertain. The V segment lost 4 bases and the J segment 5 bases; nucleotides outside the gene matches: 14. The CDR3 covers 17 residues. For the CDR3, the DNA is TGTGCCAGAAGCCATACTAGGGACAGGGGAGAGAGGACTGAAGCTTTCTTT. Amino acids: CARSHTRDRGERTEAFF.

CDR3 loop: CASCAGVMNTEAFF. The CDR3 DNA reads as TGTGCCAGCTGCGCAGGCGTCATGAACACTGAAGCTTTCTTT. V gene TRBV7-9 combines with J gene TRBJ1-1; D call uncertain. Per the germline V gene, CDR1 is SEHNR and CDR2 is FQNEAQ (reference sequence). The CDR3 has 14 residues. Trimming removed 8 bases from V and 0 bases from J, with 13 bases in between.

This chain joins TRBV6-6 and TRBJ1-1; 9 nucleotides agree with TRBD1. The CDR3 loop spans 15 amino acids. CDR1 and CDR2 (germline): MNHNY, SVGAGI (reference sequence). J gave up 7 bases and V 6 bases, and 12 bases lay outside the gene matches. This CDR3 reads CASRGGQGILGEAFF. The CDR3 region has the DNA TGTGCCAGCAGGGGAGGACAGGGGATCTTGGGTGAAGCTTTCTTT.

This clone was counted only a few times. The genes are TRBV5-4 and TRBJ2-7, with a possible D match to TRBD1 (6 bases). Germline CDR1 and CDR2: SGHNT and YYREEE (reference sequence). V was clipped by 5 bases and J by 5 bases, with 17 bases between them. The CDR3 is 14 amino acids. In DNA, the CDR3 is TGTGCCAGCAGGCGACAGGCTCAAAGCGACGAGCAGTACTTC. Its protein product is CASRRQAQSDEQYF.

The chain combines TRBV12-5 with TRBJ2-3; D is unresolved. The CDR3 has 13 residues. V was shortened by 5 bases and J by 3 bases, with 9 bases between the two germline ends. Germline V gives CDR1 LGHNT, CDR2 FRNRAP. The CDR3: CASGTLSTDTQYF. DNA for the CDR3: TGTGCTAGTGGTACTCTCTCGACAGATACGCAGTATTTT.

V gene TRBV25-1 combines with J gene TRBJ1-5, with unresolved D. This CDR3 is built from 17 residues. Germline values: CDR1 MGHDK, CDR2 SYGVNS. V gave up 0 bases and J gave up 4 bases, with 16 bases separating them. This CDR3 reads CASSEYGGGRRNQPQHF. CDR3 bases: TGTGCCAGCAGTGAATATGGAGGCGGGCGGAGGAATCAGCCCCAGCATTTT.

The chain uses TRBV5-1 and TRBJ1-5; D perhaps matches TRBD1 (5 bases). V gave up 0 bases and J gave up 6 bases, with 10 bases separating them. The CDR3 length is 14 residues. The germline V gene has CDR1 SGHRS and CDR2 YFSETQ. CDR3 sequence: CASSLGGRGQPQHF. CDR3 bases: TGCGCCAGCAGCTTGGGGGGAAGGGGTCAGCCCCAGCATTTT.

The rearrangement uses TRBV9 and TRBJ1-3; weak D call: TRBD1 (5 bases). Per the germline V gene, CDR1 is SGDLS and CDR2 is YYNGEE. V dropped 3 bases and J dropped 9 bases, with 16 bases sitting between them. The CDR3 runs to 14 residues. CDR3 bases: TGTGCCAGCAGCGAACACGGGGGTACCGCCACCATATATTTT. Translation gives CASSEHGGTATIYF.

The chain links TRBV6-5 to TRBJ2-1; D unclear. This CDR3 is built from 13 residues. The V end was cut by 4 bases, the J end by 3 bases, with 7 bases between. Germline lookup yields CDR1 MNHEY and CDR2 SVGAGI. The CDR3 protein is CASSSLLYNEQFF. The CDR3 DNA reads as TGTGCCAGCAGTTCCCTCCTCTACAATGAGCAGTTCTTC.

This clone has a single count. The V gene is TRBV18, the J gene TRBJ2-1; 9 bases are a match to TRBD2. The ends lost 5 bases at V and 0 bases at J; junction bases unmatched: 8. This CDR3 is 17 amino acids long. Germline assignment: CDR1 KGHSH and CDR2 LQKENI. CDR3 residues: CASSAIAGDNSYNEQFF. In nucleotides, the CDR3 is TGTGCCAGCTCAGCGATAGCGGGGGACAACTCCTACAATGAGCAGTTCTTC.

The rearrangement links TRBV19 to TRBJ1-5; D perhaps matches TRBD1 (5 bases). Between the trimmed V and J ends, which lost 3 bases and 2 bases, there was a span of 11 bases. Looked up from germline, CDR1 is LNHDA and CDR2 is SQIVND (reference sequence). The CDR3 runs to 15 residues. The CDR3 is CASSMGRGGNQPQHF. The DNA of the CDR3 is TGTGCCAGTAGTATGGGCCGGGGGGGCAATCAGCCCCAGCATTTT. Full variable domain (outside the CDR3, taken from reference TRBV19 and TRBJ1-5): DGGITQSPKYLFRKEGQNVTLSCEQNLNHDAMYWYRQDPGQGLRLIYYSQIVNDFQKGDIAEGYSVSREKKESFPLTVTSAQKNPTAFYLCASSMGRGGNQPQHFGDGTRLSIL.

This sequence joins TRBV7-9 and TRBJ2-3; D possibly corresponds to TRBD2 (6 bases). The CDR3 contains 17 residues. Trimming removed 0 bases at V and 1 base at J, with 14 bases between. Germline CDR1 and CDR2: SEHNR and FQNEAQ (reference sequence). For the CDR3, the DNA is TGTGCCAGCAGCTTAGCGCCCGTGATAGCGGGCACAGATACGCAGTATTTT. Protein sequence: CASSLAPVIAGTDTQYF.

The chain recombines TRBV5-4 with TRBJ2-5, with 7 bases that match TRBD2. This CDR3 is 16 amino acids long. With 4 bases clipped from V and 7 bases from J, the junction kept 16 bases outside the gene matches. Germline CDR1 SGHNT, CDR2 YYREEE (reference sequence). CDR3 loop: CASSLRGGGPIGTQYF. Written as DNA, the CDR3 is TGTGCCAGCAGCCTACGTGGCGGGGGACCCATAGGGACCCAGTACTTC.

The chain is built from TRBV7-3 and TRBJ2-1; tentative D call: TRBD1 (6 bases). This CDR3 is 14 amino acids long. The V end was cut by 1 base, the J end by 7 bases, with 11 bases between. Germline V gene data show CDR1 as SGHTA and CDR2 as FQGTGA. CDR3: CASSLIQGGNEQFF. The CDR3 nucleotides are TGTGCCAGCAGCTTAATACAGGGTGGGAATGAGCAGTTCTTC.

CDR3 bases: TGTGCCAGCAGCCCCTCGGGTGGGTATGGCTACACCTTC. This encodes CASSPSGGYGYTF. The chain recombines TRBV7-3 with TRBJ1-2; no firm D call. From germline, CDR1 is SGHTA and CDR2 FQGTGA. V was trimmed by 5 bases and J by 5 bases, leaving 12 bases between them. The CDR3 totals 13 residues.

Only one count was recorded for this clone. The chain recombines TRBV28 with TRBJ2-7, with 11 bases identical to TRBD1. The CDR3 length is 15 residues. CDR1 and CDR2 (germline): MDHEN, SYDVKM. V lost 6 bases to trimming and J lost 0 bases; unmatched junction nucleotides: 4. CDR3 sequence: CASRGDRGSSYEQYF. CDR3 coding DNA: TGTGCCAGCAGAGGGGACAGGGGGTCCTCCTACGAGCAGTACTTC.

The chain uses TRBV13 and TRBJ1-3; the D is unclear. The CDR3 has 17 amino acids. CDR1 and CDR2 from the germline V gene are PRHDT and FYEKMQ (reference sequence). V was trimmed by 2 bases and J by 0 bases, leaving 14 bases between them. In DNA form, the CDR3 reads TGTGCCAGCAGCTTACGTGGTGGCCGAAGCTCTGGAAACACCATATATTTT. It encodes CASSLRGGRSSGNTIYF.

As DNA, the CDR3 is TGTGCCAGCAGCCAACCGACAGGGATGCGATACGAGCAGTACTTC. The encoded protein is CASSQPTGMRYEQYF. The chain recombines TRBV3-1 (or the pseudogene TRBV3-2) with TRBJ2-7; 7 nucleotides match TRBD1. This CDR3 is 15 amino acids long. The junction had 8 bases not matched to a gene; V was cut back by 2 bases and J by 4 bases. Germline assignment: CDR1 LGHDT and CDR2 YNNKEL (reference sequence).

The chain is built from TRBV6-1 and TRBJ1-6; D possibly corresponds to TRBD1 (5 bases). This CDR3 is 14 amino acids long. V lost 0 bases to trimming and J lost 14 bases, with 14 bases between them. Germline V lookup: CDR1 MNHNS, CDR2 SASEGT. CDR3 amino acids: CASSEALAQVSLHF. The CDR3 DNA sequence: TGTGCCAGCAGTGAAGCGCTGGCACAGGTCTCCCTCCACTTT.

J is TRBJ2-7 and V is TRBV27; D possibly corresponds to TRBD2 (6 bases). The CDR3 totals 17 residues. Germline V gene sequence: CDR1 MNHEY, CDR2 SMNVEV (reference sequence). Between the trimmed V and J ends, which lost 4 bases and 5 bases, there was a span of 24 bases. CDR3 nucleotides: TGTGCCAGCAGTTACGACCCTCCCCGCGCAGGGAGGAACGAGCAGTACTTC. Translated, it gives CASSYDPPRAGRNEQYF.

V usage is TRBV5-1 and J usage is TRBJ2-3; 8 nucleotides agree with TRBD2. Trimming at V came to 1 base and at J to 6 bases, leaving 13 bases not matched to a gene. Germline lookup yields CDR1 SGHRS and CDR2 YFSETQ. CDR3 size: 17 residues. DNA of the CDR3: TGCGCCAGCAGCTTGATTGGCGCGGGGGGTGCGGCGGATACGCAGTATTTT. Its protein is CASSLIGAGGAADTQYF.